A selection of T cell receptor beta chains follows, all from one sample in a study of OX40 agonist ivuxolimab in advanced cancers. Assay used: immunoSEQ multiplex PCR; TCRdb lists only in-frame clones, some missing. The table records 30,000 to 45,000 clones, more than 85% of them present only once. The sample here was CD4+ or CD8+ T cells sorted from blood, taken in a trial of the OX40 agonist ivuxolimab. These receptor sequences come from an adult with an advanced solid tumor such as melanoma, head and neck, liver or kidney cancer. The CDR3 runs from the conserved cysteine through the conserved F or W. The order of the fields is D gene, V gene, clone size, J gene, CDR3 protein, CDR3 DNA. The D gene is left open where the match is weak. Clone size is stated in some rows and not others, as once, few, many or a class when expanded.

>TRBD2|TRBV2|.|TRBJ2-1
CAWPGGDNEQFF
TGTGCCTGGCCTGGGGGGGACAATGAGCAGTTCTTC
>.|TRBV23-1|.|TRBJ2-2
CASSQLSREYTGELFF
TGCGCCAGCAGTCAACTCTCCAGGGAGTACACCGGGGAGCTGTTTTTT
>TRBD2|TRBV18|few|TRBJ2-7
CASSPGTSYEQYF
TGTGCCAGCTCACCAGGGACTAGCTACGAGCAGTACTTC
>.|TRBV5-1|.|TRBJ2-7
CASSWAGTGYEQYF
TGCGCCAGCAGCTGGGCGGGGACGGGCTACGAGCAGTACTTC
>.|TRBV19|.|TRBJ1-2
CASSISAGGYTF
TGTGCCAGTAGTATCTCGGCAGGCGGCTACACCTTC
>TRBD1|TRBV5-4|.|TRBJ1-1
CASSLVPGQVVKAFF
TGTGCCAGCAGCTTGGTACCGGGACAGGTTGTAAAAGCTTTCTTT
>TRBD1|TRBV9|.|TRBJ2-5
CASSAGQGVETQYF
TGTGCCAGCAGCGCCGGACAGGGTGTGGAGACCCAGTACTTC
>.|TRBV7-8|.|TRBJ1-5
CASSLGAQNQPQHF
TGTGCCAGCAGCTTAGGGGCCCAAAATCAGCCCCAGCATTTT
>.|TRBV5-1|.|TRBJ2-7
CASSPTLSPSYEQYF
TGCGCCAGCTCCCCCACACTGTCTCCCTCCTACGAGCAGTACTTC
>.|TRBV19|.|TRBJ1-5
CASSIVGANQPQHF
TGTGCCAGTAGTATCGTGGGCGCCAATCAGCCCCAGCATTTT
>.|TRBV7-8|.|TRBJ1-3
CASSLAAGNTIYF
TGTGCCAGCAGCTTAGCTGCAGGAAACACCATATATTTT
>.|TRBV5-4|.|TRBJ1-1
CASSVKDTHTEAFF
TGTGCCAGCAGCGTCAAGGACACACACACTGAAGCTTTCTTT
>.|TRBV9|.|TRBJ2-2
CASTRSSGTPLPGELFF
TGTGCCAGCACCAGAAGTTCCGGGACCCCCCTCCCCGGGGAGCTGTTTTTT
>.|TRBV19|.|TRBJ1-3
CASSSGPGSTIYF
TGTGCCAGTAGTAGTGGGCCCGGTAGCACCATATATTTT
>TRBD1|TRBV5-1|.|TRBJ1-6
CASSPSGTDNSPLHF
TGCGCCAGCAGCCCATCAGGGACAGATAATTCACCCCTCCACTTT
>TRBD2|TRBV15|.|TRBJ2-2
CATSREGTQVLTSGGSTGELFF
TGTGCCACCAGCAGAGAGGGGACTCAGGTACTCACTAGCGGGGGGAGCACCGGGGAGCTGTTTTTT
>.|TRBV2|.|TRBJ2-7
CASRGGATSYEQYF
TGTGCCAGCAGAGGCGGGGCTACCTCCTACGAGCAGTACTTC
>.|TRBV11-2|.|TRBJ2-4
CASSSGLRNIQYF
TGTGCCAGCAGCTCGGGACTTAGAAACATTCAGTACTTC
>.|TRBV7-6|.|TRBJ2-7
CASSRDIGALTYEQYF
TGTGCCAGCAGCCGAGACATCGGGGCCCTCACCTACGAGCAGTACTTC
>.|TRBV18|.|TRBJ1-1
CASRDTEAFF
TGTGCCAGCCGAGACACTGAAGCTTTCTTT
>.|TRBV6-6|.|TRBJ2-7
CASRIDGGQIYEQYF
TGTGCCAGCAGGATAGACGGGGGTCAGATTTACGAGCAGTACTTC
>.|TRBV6-5|.|TRBJ1-6
CASSYPGSGF
TGTGCCAGCAGTTACCCGGGCAGCGGATTT
>TRBD1|TRBV6-5|.|TRBJ2-1
CASSMTGSSYNEQFF
TGTGCCAGCAGCATGACAGGGAGCTCCTACAATGAGCAGTTCTTC
>.|TRBV7-6|.|TRBJ1-6
CASSFGRNYNSPLHF
TGTGCCAGCAGCTTCGGGAGAAACTATAATTCACCCCTCCACTTT
>.|TRBV7-9|.|TRBJ2-3
CASSLDAGGPQYF
TGTGCCAGCAGCTTAGACGCGGGCGGACCGCAGTATTTT
>.|TRBV27|.|TRBJ1-4
CASSRLDRLGEKLFF
TGTGCCAGCAGCCGGCTTGACAGATTAGGAGAAAAACTGTTTTTT
>TRBD1|TRBV28|.|TRBJ1-5
CAAKDRGNQPQHF
TGTGCCGCGAAGGACAGGGGCAATCAGCCCCAGCATTTT
>TRBD1|TRBV5-1|.|TRBJ1-2
CASSFDRGQNGYTF
TGTGCCAGCAGCTTCGACAGGGGGCAAAATGGCTACACCTTC
>.|TRBV7-9|.|TRBJ1-2
CASSPRGEGTSYTF
TGTGCCAGCAGCCCTAGGGGGGAGGGTACGAGCTACACCTTC
>.|TRBV2|.|TRBJ1-6
CASKLTLSPLHF
TGTGCCAGCAAATTGACACTTTCACCCCTCCACTTT
>TRBD1|TRBV30|.|TRBJ1-2
CAWNGQGNYGYTF
TGTGCCTGGAATGGACAGGGGAACTATGGCTACACCTTC
>TRBD2|TRBV6-5|.|TRBJ2-7
CASSTSGGPAEQYF
TGTGCCAGCAGTACCAGCGGGGGGCCCGCCGAGCAGTACTTC
>.|TRBV7-9|.|TRBJ1-3
CASSTGVSGNTIYF
TGTGCCAGCAGCACGGGCGTATCTGGAAACACCATATATTTT
>TRBD1|TRBV7-3|.|TRBJ1-5
CASSCRQGPYSNQPQHF
TGTGCCAGCAGCTGTAGACAGGGCCCCTATAGCAATCAGCCCCAGCATTTT
>.|TRBV30|once|TRBJ1-1
CAWRFWTEKNTEAFF
TGTGCCTGGAGGTTCTGGACAGAAAAGAACACTGAAGCTTTCTTT
>TRBD1|TRBV7-9|few|TRBJ2-2
CASNLVQGRTGELFF
TGTGCCAGCAACCTAGTACAGGGGCGGACCGGGGAGCTGTTTTTT
>.|TRBV5-1|.|TRBJ2-7
CASSSGSHEQYF
TGCGCCAGCAGCTCGGGTAGTCACGAGCAGTACTTC
>.|TRBV29-1|.|TRBJ2-3
CSVDGLAGTDTQYF
TGCAGCGTTGACGGGCTAGCTGGCACAGATACGCAGTATTTT
>.|TRBV11-3|.|TRBJ1-3
CASSLAGAGNTIYF
TGTGCCAGCAGCTTAGCAGGAGCTGGAAACACCATATATTTT
>.|TRBV6-5|once|TRBJ1-5
CASSSSQPQHF
TGTGCCAGCAGTTCATCTCAGCCCCAGCATTTT
>.|TRBV2|once|TRBJ1-2
CASSERGLSYGYTF
TGTGCCAGCAGTGAACGGGGGCTAAGCTATGGCTACACCTTC
>.|TRBV5-1|.|TRBJ1-2
CASSLAGNGGYTF
TGCGCCAGCAGCTTGGCAGGGAACGGCGGCTACACCTTC
>.|TRBV14|.|TRBJ2-2
CASSQDRGGRTGELFF
TGTGCCAGCAGCCAAGATAGAGGGGGTAGAACCGGGGAGCTGTTTTTT
>TRBD1|TRBV6-5|.|TRBJ2-7
CASSYSSTGGSYEQYF
TGTGCCAGCAGTTACTCGTCGACAGGGGGCTCCTACGAGCAGTACTTC
>TRBD1|TRBV9|.|TRBJ1-2
CASSAGGQGGNGYTF
TGTGCCAGCAGCGCTGGCGGACAGGGGGGTAATGGCTACACCTTC
>.|TRBV27|.|TRBJ1-6
CASSLLGGATYNSPLHF
TGTGCCAGCAGTTTATTGGGGGGCGCAACCTATAATTCACCCCTCCACTTT
>TRBD2|TRBV7-9|.|TRBJ2-3
CASSRTSGGNRVTDTQYF
TGTGCCAGCAGTCGGACTAGCGGGGGGAATCGGGTCACAGATACGCAGTATTTT
>.|TRBV5-6|.|TRBJ2-5
CASTNWGGAEETQYF
TGTGCCAGCACCAACTGGGGGGGGGCTGAGGAGACCCAGTACTTC
>.|TRBV10-3|.|TRBJ2-7
CAISERGVYEQYF
TGTGCCATCAGTGAGCGAGGGGTCTACGAGCAGTACTTC
>TRBD1|TRBV2|once|TRBJ2-7
CASRGGTGRPRGDGGLYEQYF
TGTGCCAGCAGGGGCGGGACAGGACGTCCGCGTGGAGATGGGGGCCTCTACGAGCAGTACTTC
>.|TRBV6-1|.|TRBJ1-1
CASSGWDMNTEAFF
TGTGCCAGCAGTGGCTGGGACATGAACACTGAAGCTTTCTTT
>TRBD1|TRBV5-1|.|TRBJ1-1
CASSLPQGGNEAFF
TGCGCCAGCAGCTTACCCCAGGGGGGTAATGAAGCTTTCTTT
>.|TRBV9|.|TRBJ1-1
CASSANQGNTEAFF
TGTGCCAGCAGCGCGAACCAGGGGAACACTGAAGCTTTCTTT
>.|TRBV6-5|.|TRBJ2-7
CASSRSYREYEQYF
TGTGCCAGCAGTCGCTCCTACAGGGAGTACGAGCAGTACTTC